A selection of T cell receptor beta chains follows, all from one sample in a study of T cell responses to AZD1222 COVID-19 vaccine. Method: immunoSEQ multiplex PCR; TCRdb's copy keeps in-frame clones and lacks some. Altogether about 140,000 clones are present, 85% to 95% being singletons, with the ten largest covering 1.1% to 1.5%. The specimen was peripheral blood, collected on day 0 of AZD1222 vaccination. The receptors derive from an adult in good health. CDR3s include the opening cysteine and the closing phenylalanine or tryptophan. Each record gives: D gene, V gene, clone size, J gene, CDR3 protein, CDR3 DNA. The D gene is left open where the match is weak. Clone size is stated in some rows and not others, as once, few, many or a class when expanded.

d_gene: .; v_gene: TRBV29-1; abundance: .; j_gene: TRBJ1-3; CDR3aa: CSVEDLSLSGNTIYF; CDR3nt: TGCAGCGTTGAAGATCTTTCGCTCTCTGGAAACACCATATATTTT
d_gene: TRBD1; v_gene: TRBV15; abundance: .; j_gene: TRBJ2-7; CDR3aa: CATSTTPDRVSYEQYF; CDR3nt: TGTGCCACCAGCACGACTCCTGACAGGGTCTCCTACGAGCAGTACTTC
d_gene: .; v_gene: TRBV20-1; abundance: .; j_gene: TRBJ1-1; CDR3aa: CSAMWNTEAFF; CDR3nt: TGCAGCGCTATGTGGAACACTGAAGCTTTCTTT
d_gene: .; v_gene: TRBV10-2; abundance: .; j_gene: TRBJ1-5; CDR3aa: CASSRYRDSNQPQHF; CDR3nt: TGCGCCAGCAGCCGATACCGGGACAGCAATCAGCCCCAGCATTTT
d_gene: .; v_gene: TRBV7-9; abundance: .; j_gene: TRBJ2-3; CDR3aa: CASSLNNYADTQYF; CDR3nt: TGTGCCAGCAGCTTAAACAACTATGCAGATACGCAGTATTTT
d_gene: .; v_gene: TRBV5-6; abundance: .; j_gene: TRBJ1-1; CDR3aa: CASSLGTEAFF; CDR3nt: TGTGCCAGCAGCTTGGGAACTGAAGCTTTCTTT
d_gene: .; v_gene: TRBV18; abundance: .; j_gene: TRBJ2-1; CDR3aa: CASSPEIRGFYNEQFF; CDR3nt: TGTGCCAGCTCACCCGAAATCAGGGGTTTTTACAATGAGCAGTTCTTC
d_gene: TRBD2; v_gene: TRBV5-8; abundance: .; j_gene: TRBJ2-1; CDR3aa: CASSLGLAGSYNEQFF; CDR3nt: TGTGCCAGCAGCTTGGGACTAGCGGGATCCTACAATGAGCAGTTCTTC
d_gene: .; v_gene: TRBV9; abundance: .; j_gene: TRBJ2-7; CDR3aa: CASSVDWQGAYEQYF; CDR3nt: TGTGCCAGCAGCGTAGACTGGCAGGGCGCCTACGAGCAGTACTTC
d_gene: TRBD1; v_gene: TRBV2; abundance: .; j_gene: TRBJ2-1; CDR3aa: CASIPQGAYEQFF; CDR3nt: TGTGCCAGCATCCCACAGGGGGCGTATGAGCAGTTCTTC
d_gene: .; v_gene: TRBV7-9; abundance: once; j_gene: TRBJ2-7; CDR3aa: CASSLVLDLRPYEQYF; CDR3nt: TGTGCCAGCAGCTTAGTCCTGGACCTTCGACCGTACGAGCAGTACTTC
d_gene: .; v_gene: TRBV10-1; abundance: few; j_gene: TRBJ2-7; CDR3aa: CASSDTRAYEQYF; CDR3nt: TGCGCCAGCAGTGATACGAGAGCCTACGAGCAGTACTTC
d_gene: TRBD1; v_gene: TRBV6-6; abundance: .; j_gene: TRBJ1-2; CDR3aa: CASSYLTGREGYTF; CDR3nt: TGTGCCAGCAGTTATTTGACAGGGAGGGAGGGCTACACCTTC
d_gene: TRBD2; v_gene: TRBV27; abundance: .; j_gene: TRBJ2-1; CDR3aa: CASSYGTSGRDEQFF; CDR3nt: TGTGCCAGCAGTTATGGGACTAGCGGGCGGGATGAGCAGTTCTTC
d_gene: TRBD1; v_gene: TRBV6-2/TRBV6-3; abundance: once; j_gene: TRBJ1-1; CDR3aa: CASSGTGGTEAFF; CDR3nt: TGTGCCAGCAGCGGGACAGGGGGAACTGAAGCTTTCTTT
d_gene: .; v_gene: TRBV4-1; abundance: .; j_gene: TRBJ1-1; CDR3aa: CASSQDLGRGTEAFF; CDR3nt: TGCGCCAGCAGCCAAGATTTAGGGCGGGGCACTGAAGCTTTCTTT
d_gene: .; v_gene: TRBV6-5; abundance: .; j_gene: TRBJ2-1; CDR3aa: CASSYSYPYNEQFF; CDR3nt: TGTGCCAGCAGTTACTCGTACCCTTACAATGAGCAGTTCTTC
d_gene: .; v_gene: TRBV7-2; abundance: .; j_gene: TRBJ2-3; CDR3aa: CASSLWGAGTDTQYF; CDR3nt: TGTGCCAGCAGCCTTTGGGGTGCTGGCACAGATACGCAGTATTTT
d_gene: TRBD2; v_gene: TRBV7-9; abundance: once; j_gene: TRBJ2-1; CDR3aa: CASSPQRGGTNEQFF; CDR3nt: TGTGCCAGCAGCCCCCAACGGGGGGGGACCAATGAGCAGTTCTTC
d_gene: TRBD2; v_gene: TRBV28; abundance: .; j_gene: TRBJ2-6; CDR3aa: CASSQPFGLAGNSGANVLTF; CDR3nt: TGTGCCAGCAGTCAACCCTTCGGACTAGCGGGTAACTCTGGGGCCAACGTCCTGACTTTC
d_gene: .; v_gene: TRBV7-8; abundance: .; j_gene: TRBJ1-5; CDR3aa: CASSSNQGNQPQHF; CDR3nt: TGTGCCAGCAGCTCTAATCAGGGGAATCAGCCCCAGCATTTT
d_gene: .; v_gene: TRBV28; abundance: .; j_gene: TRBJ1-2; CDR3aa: CASLTAGPVHGYTF; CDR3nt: TGTGCCAGCCTTACTGCTGGGCCAGTCCATGGCTACACCTTC
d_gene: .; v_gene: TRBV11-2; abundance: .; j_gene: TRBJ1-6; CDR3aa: CASATGASGSPLHF; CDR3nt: TGTGCCAGCGCTACCGGGGCCTCGGGTTCACCCCTCCACTTT
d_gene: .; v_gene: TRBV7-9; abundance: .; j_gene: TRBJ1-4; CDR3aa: CASSSKKQATNEKLFF; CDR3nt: TGTGCCAGCAGCTCCAAGAAACAGGCAACTAATGAAAAACTGTTTTTT
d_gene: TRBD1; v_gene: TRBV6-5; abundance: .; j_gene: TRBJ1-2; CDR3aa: CATRGQGDNYGYTF; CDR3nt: TGTGCCACTCGGGGACAGGGGGATAACTATGGCTACACCTTC
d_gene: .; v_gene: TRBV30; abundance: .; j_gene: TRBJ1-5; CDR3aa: CAWRTDSNQPQHF; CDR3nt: TGTGCCTGGAGAACGGATAGCAATCAGCCCCAGCATTTT
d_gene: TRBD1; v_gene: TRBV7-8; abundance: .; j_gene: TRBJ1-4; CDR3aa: CASSSSGGWEKLFF; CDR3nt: TGTGCCAGCAGCTCGTCAGGGGGCTGGGAAAAACTGTTTTTT
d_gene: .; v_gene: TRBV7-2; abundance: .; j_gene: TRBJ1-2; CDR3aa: CASSLIDGGGGYTF; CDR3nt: TGTGCCAGCAGCCTCATCGACGGGGGAGGAGGCTACACCTTC
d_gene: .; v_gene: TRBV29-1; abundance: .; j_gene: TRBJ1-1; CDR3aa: CSVAPRFQDEAFF; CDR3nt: TGCAGCGTTGCTCCGCGGTTTCAGGATGAAGCTTTCTTT
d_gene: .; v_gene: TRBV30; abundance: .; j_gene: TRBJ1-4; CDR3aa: CAWTPTLGDGGLFF; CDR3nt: TGTGCCTGGACCCCAACGCTGGGGGACGGCGGACTGTTTTTT
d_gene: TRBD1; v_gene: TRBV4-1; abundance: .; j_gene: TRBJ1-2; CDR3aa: CASSPGGTAIPRNYGYTF; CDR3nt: TGCGCCAGCAGCCCGGGGGGGACAGCCATCCCAAGGAACTATGGCTACACCTTC
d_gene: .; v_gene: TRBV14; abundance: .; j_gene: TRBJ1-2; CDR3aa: CASSQIIAAGYTF; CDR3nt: TGTGCCAGCAGCCAAATCATTGCGGCTGGCTACACCTTC
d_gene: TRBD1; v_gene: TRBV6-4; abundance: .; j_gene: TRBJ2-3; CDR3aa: CASSDSNRGPDTQYF; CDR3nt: TGTGCCAGCAGTGACTCGAACAGGGGGCCAGATACGCAGTATTTT
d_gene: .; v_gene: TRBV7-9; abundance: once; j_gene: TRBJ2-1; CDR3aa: CASSFPEGAHNEQFF; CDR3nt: TGTGCCAGCAGCTTCCCGGAGGGGGCTCACAATGAGCAGTTCTTC
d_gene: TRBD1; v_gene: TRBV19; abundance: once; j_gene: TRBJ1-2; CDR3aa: CASNPTGAYYGYTF; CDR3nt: TGTGCCAGTAATCCAACAGGGGCCTACTATGGCTACACCTTC